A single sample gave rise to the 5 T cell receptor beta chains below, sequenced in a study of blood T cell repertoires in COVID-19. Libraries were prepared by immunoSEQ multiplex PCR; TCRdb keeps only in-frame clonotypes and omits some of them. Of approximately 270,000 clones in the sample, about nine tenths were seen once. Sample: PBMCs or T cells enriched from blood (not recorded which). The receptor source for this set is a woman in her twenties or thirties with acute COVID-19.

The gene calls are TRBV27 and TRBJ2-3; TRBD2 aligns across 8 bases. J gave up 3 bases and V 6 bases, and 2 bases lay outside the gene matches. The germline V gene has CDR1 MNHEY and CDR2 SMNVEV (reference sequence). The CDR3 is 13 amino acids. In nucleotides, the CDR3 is TGTGCCAGCAGGACTAGCGCTACAGATACGCAGTATTTT. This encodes CASRTSATDTQYF.

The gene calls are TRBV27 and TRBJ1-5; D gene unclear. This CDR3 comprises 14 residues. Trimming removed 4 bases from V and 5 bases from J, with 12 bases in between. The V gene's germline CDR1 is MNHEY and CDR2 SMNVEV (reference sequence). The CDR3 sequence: CASSSSTVDQPQHF. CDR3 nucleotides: TGTGCCAGCAGTTCTTCTACGGTGGATCAGCCCCAGCATTTT.

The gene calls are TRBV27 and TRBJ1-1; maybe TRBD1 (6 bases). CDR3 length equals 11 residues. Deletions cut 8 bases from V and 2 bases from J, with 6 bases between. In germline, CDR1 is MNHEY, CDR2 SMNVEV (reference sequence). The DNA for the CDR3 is TGTGCCAGCGGGGGCAACACTGAAGCTTTCTTT. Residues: CASGGNTEAFF.

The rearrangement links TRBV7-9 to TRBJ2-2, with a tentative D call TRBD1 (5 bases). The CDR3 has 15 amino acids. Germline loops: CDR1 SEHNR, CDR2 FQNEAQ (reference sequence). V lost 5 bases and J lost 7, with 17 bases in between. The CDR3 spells CASSGFRQGDGELFF. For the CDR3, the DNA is TGTGCCAGCAGCGGATTCAGGCAGGGTGACGGGGAGCTGTTTTTT.

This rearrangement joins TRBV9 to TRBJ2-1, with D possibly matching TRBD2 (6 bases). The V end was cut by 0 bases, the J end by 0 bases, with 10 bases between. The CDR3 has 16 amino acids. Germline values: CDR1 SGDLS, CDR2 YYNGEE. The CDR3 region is CASSVDTGASYNEQFF. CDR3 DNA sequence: TGTGCCAGCAGCGTAGACACGGGAGCCTCCTACAATGAGCAGTTCTTC.